A selection of T cell receptor beta chains follows, all from one sample in a study of long-term antiretroviral therapy in people with HIV. Data came from immunoSEQ multiplex PCR; TCRdb stores just in-frame clones and leaves some out. The sample lists approximately 30,000 clones; 70% to 80% were seen once. Source: unsorted PBMCs, taken 1.9 years after starting antiretroviral therapy. These receptors came from a man aged 18 to 29 with HIV. CDR3s include the opening cysteine and the closing phenylalanine or tryptophan. Fields, in order: CDR3 DNA, CDR3 protein, J gene, D gene, V gene, clone size. D genes are given only for firm matches. Clone size, where shown, is once, few, many, or a class for clones that have expanded.

CDR3nt: TGTGCCAGCTCACCAACGGAGAACACTGAAGCTTTCTTT
CDR3aa: CASSPTENTEAFF
j_gene: TRBJ1-1
d_gene: -
v_gene: TRBV18
abundance: -

CDR3nt: TGTGCCAGTGGTTGGGGGGCTAGCGGGGATTTCCTAAACACCGGGGAGCTGTTTTTT
CDR3aa: CASGWGASGDFLNTGELFF
j_gene: TRBJ2-2
d_gene: TRBD2
v_gene: TRBV7-8
abundance: -

CDR3nt: TGTGCCAGCAGCTTTTCGAACACTGAAGCTTTCTTT
CDR3aa: CASSFSNTEAFF
j_gene: TRBJ1-1
d_gene: -
v_gene: TRBV5-4
abundance: -

CDR3nt: TGTGCCAGCAGCTTTGGGGATTCGGACACTGAAGCTTTCTTT
CDR3aa: CASSFGDSDTEAFF
j_gene: TRBJ1-1
d_gene: -
v_gene: TRBV7-6
abundance: -

CDR3nt: TGCGCCAGCAGCTTGGAGAGTGAGCAGTTCTTC
CDR3aa: CASSLESEQFF
j_gene: TRBJ2-1
d_gene: -
v_gene: TRBV5-1
abundance: -

CDR3nt: TGTGCCAGCAGCCCTGATTGGGCGGGGGAATATGACACCGGGGAGCTGTTTTTT
CDR3aa: CASSPDWAGEYDTGELFF
j_gene: TRBJ2-2
d_gene: TRBD2
v_gene: TRBV7-9
abundance: once

CDR3nt: TGTGCCAGCAGTTTAGGGCGTCCAAGTACCTACGAGCAGTACTTC
CDR3aa: CASSLGRPSTYEQYF
j_gene: TRBJ2-7
d_gene: -
v_gene: TRBV28
abundance: -

CDR3nt: TGTGCCAGCAGTGAAGCGGACGGGAGCAATCAGCCCCAGCATTTT
CDR3aa: CASSEADGSNQPQHF
j_gene: TRBJ1-5
d_gene: -
v_gene: TRBV2
abundance: -

CDR3nt: TGTGCCAGCAGCGTTCGCCTAGAGGGGGATGAGCAGTTCTTC
CDR3aa: CASSVRLEGDEQFF
j_gene: TRBJ2-1
d_gene: -
v_gene: TRBV9
abundance: -

CDR3nt: TGTGCCAGCAGCACGGGACAGGGGGTTCCCACTGAAGCTTTCTTT
CDR3aa: CASSTGQGVPTEAFF
j_gene: TRBJ1-1
d_gene: TRBD1
v_gene: TRBV11-3
abundance: -

CDR3nt: TGTGCCAGTAGTAGGAGCCCGGAGGAAAAACTGTTTTTT
CDR3aa: CASSRSPEEKLFF
j_gene: TRBJ1-4
d_gene: -
v_gene: TRBV19
abundance: few

CDR3nt: TGCGCCAGCAGCCAAGCAAACTTTATCGGGGTGGACCAGCCCCAGCATTTT
CDR3aa: CASSQANFIGVDQPQHF
j_gene: TRBJ1-5
d_gene: -
v_gene: TRBV4-1
abundance: few

CDR3nt: TGTGCCAGCAGCGCCGGGCCCTTAGCGGGGGGGGCAGATACGCAGTATTTT
CDR3aa: CASSAGPLAGGADTQYF
j_gene: TRBJ2-3
d_gene: TRBD2
v_gene: TRBV9
abundance: once

CDR3nt: TGTGCCAGCAGCTTAGGGACAGGGGGCGGTCAGCCCCAGCATTTT
CDR3aa: CASSLGTGGGQPQHF
j_gene: TRBJ1-5
d_gene: TRBD1
v_gene: TRBV7-2
abundance: -

CDR3nt: TGCGCCAGCAGCCCCCGGACAGGATTCACAGATACGCAGTATTTT
CDR3aa: CASSPRTGFTDTQYF
j_gene: TRBJ2-3
d_gene: TRBD1
v_gene: TRBV5-1
abundance: -

CDR3nt: TGTGCCAGCTCACCACAGGGAGAGGACGAGCAGTACTTC
CDR3aa: CASSPQGEDEQYF
j_gene: TRBJ2-7
d_gene: -
v_gene: TRBV18
abundance: -